The rows below give T cell receptor beta chains drawn from one sample of a study of tumor-infiltrating lymphocytes in primary liver carcinoma. TCRdb re-called the multiplex PCR reads with MiXCR, one entry per CDR3 protein. The sample carries tens of thousands of distinct CDR3 sequences, roughly 73% recorded once. Input material: tumor-adjacent normal liver tissue. Receptor source: a man between 40 and 49 years old with primary liver carcinoma and hepatitis B virus infection. CDR3s include the opening cysteine and the closing phenylalanine or tryptophan. The D gene is left open where the match is weak. A row's size may be missing; if present it is once, few, many or a size class.

d_gene,abundance,j_gene,v_gene,CDR3aa,CDR3nt
-,-,TRBJ1-4,TRBV4-3,CTNSQDFRGRNEKLFF,TGCACCAACAGCCAAGATTTTAGGGGACGAAATGAAAAACTGTTTTTT
-,-,TRBJ2-1,TRBV6-2/TRBV6-3,CASSYLTDKDDNEQLF,TGTGCCAGCAGTTACTTGACCGACAAGGATGACAATGAGCAGTTATTC
-,-,TRBJ2-2,TRBV24-1,CATSVGNYDTGEPFF,TGTGCCACCAGTGTAGGGAATTACGACACCGGGGAGCCGTTTTTT
TRBD1,few,TRBJ1-1,TRBV6-1,CTSSKGEGQGANTEAFF,TGTACCAGCAGTAAGGGTGAAGGGCAGGGGGCTAACACTGAAGCTTTCTTT
-,many,TRBJ2-5,TRBV11-2,CASSLVPGRLQETQYF,TGTGCCAGCAGCTTAGTGCCGGGACGCCTCCAAGAGACCCAGTACTTC
-,-,TRBJ1-1,TRBV30,CAWSVDISNTEAFF,TGTGCCTGGAGTGTAGACATCTCTAACACTGAAGCTTTCTTT
TRBD2,-,TRBJ2-1,TRBV29-1,CSVLTSGMGKEQFF,TGCAGCGTGTTGACTAGCGGAATGGGCAAAGAGCAGTTCTTC
-,-,TRBJ2-2,TRBV10-1,CARSDRTDIGELFF,TGCGCCAGATCCGACCGCACAGACATAGGGGAGCTGTTTTTT
TRBD2,-,TRBJ2-4,TRBV7-8,CTSSLGIAGGTIQYF,TGTACAAGCAGCTTAGGGATAGCGGGAGGTACCATTCAGTACTTC
TRBD2,-,TRBJ2-1,TRBV11-1,CVSSIGKASGASRFGNKQFF,TGTGTCAGCAGCATAGGAAAGGCTAGCGGGGCCTCACGGTTCGGCAATAAGCAGTTCTTC
-,-,TRBJ2-1,TRBV11-2,CASSRPREERNEWFF,TGTGCCAGCAGTAGGCCTAGGGAAGAGAGGAATGAGTGGTTCTTC
TRBD1,few,TRBJ2-7,TRBV19,CASRTGSGPYEQYF,TGTGCCAGTAGGACAGGGTCGGGCCCCTACGAGCAGTACTTC
-,-,TRBJ2-1,TRBV13,CASSLGDLGRGNGQLF,TGTGCCAGCAGCTTAGGGGACCTGGGAAGGGGCAATGGGCAGCTCTTC
-,-,TRBJ2-1,TRBV6-6,CASTYSIERNEQFF,TGTGCCAGCACCTACTCGATCGAGCGCAATGAGCAGTTCTTC
-,-,TRBJ2-5,TRBV14,CASSPRKVAQETRYF,TGTGCCAGCAGCCCCAGGAAAGTGGCACAGGAGACCCGGTACTTC
-,medium-sized,TRBJ2-2,TRBV6-5,CASSYSSTSRGELFF,TGTGCCAGCAGTTACTCGTCGACTTCCAGGGGGGAGCTGTTTTTT
TRBD1,few,TRBJ2-6,TRBV11-2,CASSMGGDRGISLPGANVLTF,TGTGCCAGCAGTATGGGGGGAGACAGGGGCATTTCCCTCCCCGGGGCCAACGTCCTGACTTTC
-,medium-sized,TRBJ2-7,TRBV10-1,CASSDLPDYEQYF,TGCGCCAGCAGTGACCTACCGGACTACGAGCAGTACTTC
TRBD2,few,TRBJ2-7,TRBV28,CASSLTSRSSYDQYF,TGTGCCAGCAGCCTGACTAGCAGAAGCTCCTACGATCAGTACTTC
TRBD2,once,TRBJ2-2,TRBV29-1,CSVATSAHTWELFF,TGCAGCGTTGCGACTAGCGCGCACACCTGGGAGCTGTTTTTC
-,-,TRBJ2-7,TRBV12-3/TRBV12-4,CARSLRAGAYEQYF,TGTGCCAGGAGTTTGAGGGCAGGGGCCTACGAGCAGTACTTC
-,-,TRBJ2-1,TRBV7-9,CASNDALSENNEQFF,TGTGCCAGCAATGACGCTTTATCCGAAAACAATGAGCAGTTCTTC
TRBD2,-,TRBJ2-7,TRBV29-1,CSAQTSGSSRHYEQYF,TGCAGCGCGCAGACTAGCGGGAGCTCAAGACACTACGAGCAATACTTC
-,-,TRBJ2-7,TRBV5-6,CTSSYTYEHYF,TGTACCAGCAGTTACACCTACGAGCACTACTTC
TRBD2,many,TRBJ2-7,TRBV6-1,CASSALAGESNEQYF,TGTGCCAGCAGTGCCTTAGCGGGAGAGTCTAACGAGCAGTACTTC
TRBD1,-,TRBJ2-3,TRBV6-1,CASNQGVSTDVQYF,TGTGCCAGCAATCAGGGGGTGAGCACAGATGTGCAGTATTTT
-,-,TRBJ1-4,TRBV11-2,CASSLDHEGLRVFF,TGTGCCAGCAGCTTAGATCATGAGGGGCTCAGGGTGTTTTTT
TRBD2,-,TRBJ2-4,TRBV11-2,CAGSSPGLAGVAKNIQYF,TGTGCCGGCAGTTCACCGGGACTAGCGGGAGTAGCCAAAAACATTCAGTACTTC
-,-,TRBJ2-7,TRBV5-1,CASSLISGSALYEQYF,TGCGCCAGCAGCCTTATCTCAGGGTCTGCCTTGTACGAGCAGTACTTC